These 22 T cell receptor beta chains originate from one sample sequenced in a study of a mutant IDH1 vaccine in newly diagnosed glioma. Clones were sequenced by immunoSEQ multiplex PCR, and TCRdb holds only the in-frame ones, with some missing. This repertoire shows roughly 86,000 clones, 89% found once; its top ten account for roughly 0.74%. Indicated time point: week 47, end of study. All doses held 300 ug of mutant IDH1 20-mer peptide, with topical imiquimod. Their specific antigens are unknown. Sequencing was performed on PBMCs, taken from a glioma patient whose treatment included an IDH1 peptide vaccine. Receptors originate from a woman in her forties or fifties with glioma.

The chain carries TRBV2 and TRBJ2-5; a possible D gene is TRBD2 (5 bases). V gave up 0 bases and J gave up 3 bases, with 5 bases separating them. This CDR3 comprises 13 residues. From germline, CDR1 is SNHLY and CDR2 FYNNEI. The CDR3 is CASSEAGEETQYF. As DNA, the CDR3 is TGTGCCAGCAGTGAAGCGGGAGAAGAGACCCAGTACTTC.

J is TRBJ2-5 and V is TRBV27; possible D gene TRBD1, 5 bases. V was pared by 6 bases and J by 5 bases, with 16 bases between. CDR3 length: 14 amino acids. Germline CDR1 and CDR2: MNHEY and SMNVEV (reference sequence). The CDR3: CASRGAVAGETQYF. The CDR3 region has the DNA TGTGCCAGCAGGGGCGCAGTGGCAGGGGAGACCCAGTACTTC.

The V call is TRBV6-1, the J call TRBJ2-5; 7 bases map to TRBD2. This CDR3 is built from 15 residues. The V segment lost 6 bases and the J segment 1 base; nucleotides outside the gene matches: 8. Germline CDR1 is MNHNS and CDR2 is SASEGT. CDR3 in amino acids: CASSARASGQETQYF. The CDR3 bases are TGTGCCAGCAGCGCTCGGGCTAGCGGCCAAGAGACCCAGTACTTC.

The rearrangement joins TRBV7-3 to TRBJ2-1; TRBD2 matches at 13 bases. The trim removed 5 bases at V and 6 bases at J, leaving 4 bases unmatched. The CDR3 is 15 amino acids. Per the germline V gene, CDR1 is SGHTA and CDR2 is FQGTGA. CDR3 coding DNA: TGTGCCAGCAGCCAAACTAGCGGGAGGGCCAATGAGCAGTTCTTC. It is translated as CASSQTSGRANEQFF.

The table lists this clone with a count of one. CDR3 residues: CASSPGTSSYNEQFF. The CDR3 DNA sequence: TGTGCCAGCTCACCCGGGACTAGCAGTTACAATGAGCAGTTCTTC. The chain has TRBV18 and TRBJ2-1, with 9 bases lining up with TRBD2. Per the germline V gene, CDR1 is KGHSH and CDR2 is LQKENI. This CDR3 spans 15 amino acids. V shed 3 bases, J shed 4 bases, and the junction held 4 bases outside the gene matches.

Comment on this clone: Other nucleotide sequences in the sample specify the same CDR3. The CDR3 protein is CASSFSGSPQETQYF. DNA of the CDR3: TGCGCCAGCAGCTTTAGCGGGAGTCCCCAAGAGACCCAGTACTTC. V usage is TRBV5-1 and J usage is TRBJ2-5; 9 nucleotides align to TRBD2. Germline V gene data show CDR1 as SGHRS and CDR2 as YFSETQ. V was clipped by 2 bases and J by 1 base; unmatched bases: 3. The CDR3 has 15 residues.

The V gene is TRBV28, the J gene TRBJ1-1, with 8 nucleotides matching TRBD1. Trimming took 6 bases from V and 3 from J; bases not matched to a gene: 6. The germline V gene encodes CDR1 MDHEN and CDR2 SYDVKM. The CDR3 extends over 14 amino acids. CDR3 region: CASSPGGLYTEAFF. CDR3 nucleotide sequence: TGTGCCAGCAGCCCAGGGGGCCTATACACTGAAGCTTTCTTT.

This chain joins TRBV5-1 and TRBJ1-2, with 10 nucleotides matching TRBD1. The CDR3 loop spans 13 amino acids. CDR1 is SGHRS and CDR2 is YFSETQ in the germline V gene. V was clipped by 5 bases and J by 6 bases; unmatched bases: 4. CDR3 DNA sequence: TGCGCCAGCAGGCCCGGGACAGGGGATGGCTACACCTTC. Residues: CASRPGTGDGYTF. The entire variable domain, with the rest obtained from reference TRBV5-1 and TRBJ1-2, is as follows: KAGVTQTPRYLIKTRGQQVTLSCSPISGHRSVSWYQQTPGQGLQFLFEYFSETQRNKGNFPGRFSGRQFSNSRSEMNVSTLELGDSALYLCASRPGTGDGYTFGSGTRLTVV.

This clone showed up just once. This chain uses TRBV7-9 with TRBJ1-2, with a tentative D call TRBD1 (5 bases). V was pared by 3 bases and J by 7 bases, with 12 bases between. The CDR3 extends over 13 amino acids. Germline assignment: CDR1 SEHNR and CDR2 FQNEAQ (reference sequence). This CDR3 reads CASSFGRAPGYTF. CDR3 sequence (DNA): TGTGCCAGCAGCTTCGGCAGGGCTCCTGGCTACACCTTC. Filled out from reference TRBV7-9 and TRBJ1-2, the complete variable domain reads DTGVSQNPRHKITKRGQNVTFRCDPISEHNRLYWYRQTLGQGPEFLTYFQNEAQLEKSRLLSDRFSAERPKGSFSTLEIQRTEQGDSAMYLCASSFGRAPGYTFGSGTRLTVV.

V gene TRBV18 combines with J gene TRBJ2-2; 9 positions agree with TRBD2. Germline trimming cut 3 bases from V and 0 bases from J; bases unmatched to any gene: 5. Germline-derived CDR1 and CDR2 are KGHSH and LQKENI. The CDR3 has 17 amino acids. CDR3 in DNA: TGTGCCAGCTCACCCCGGTCTAGCGGGACGAACACCGGGGAGCTGTTTTTT. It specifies CASSPRSSGTNTGELFF.

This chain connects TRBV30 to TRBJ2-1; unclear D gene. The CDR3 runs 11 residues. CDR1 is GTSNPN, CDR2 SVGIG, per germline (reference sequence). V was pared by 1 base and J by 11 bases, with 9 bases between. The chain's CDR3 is CAWSDLSQQFF. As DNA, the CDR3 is TGTGCCTGGAGTGATTTATCCCAGCAGTTCTTC.

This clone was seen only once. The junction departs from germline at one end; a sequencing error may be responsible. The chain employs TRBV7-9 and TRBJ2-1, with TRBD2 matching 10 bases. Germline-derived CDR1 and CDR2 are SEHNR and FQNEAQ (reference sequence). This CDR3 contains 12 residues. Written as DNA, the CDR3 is TGTGCCAGCAGCTTAGAGAGCGGGGGGGTCCTCTTC. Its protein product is CASSLESGGVLF.

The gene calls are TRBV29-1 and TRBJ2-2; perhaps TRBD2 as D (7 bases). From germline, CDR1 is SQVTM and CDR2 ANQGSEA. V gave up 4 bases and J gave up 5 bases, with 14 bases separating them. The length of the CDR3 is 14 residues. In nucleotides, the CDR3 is TGCAGCGTTGCAGGGGAGGGGACTACCGGGGAGCTGTTTTTT. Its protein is CSVAGEGTTGELFF.

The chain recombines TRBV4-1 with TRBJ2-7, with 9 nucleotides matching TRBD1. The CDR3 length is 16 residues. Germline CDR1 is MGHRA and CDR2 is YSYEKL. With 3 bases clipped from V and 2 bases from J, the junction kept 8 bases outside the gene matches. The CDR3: CASSHPGTGNTYEQYF. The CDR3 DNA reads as TGCGCCAGCAGCCACCCAGGGACAGGGAACACCTACGAGCAGTACTTC.

This chain's CDR3 is CASSQHGQGSSYNEQFF. CDR3 DNA: TGCGCCAGCAGCCAACATGGACAGGGTAGCTCCTACAATGAGCAGTTCTTC. The V gene is TRBV5-1, the J gene TRBJ2-1; 8 bases match TRBD1. The V segment lost 4 bases and the J segment 0 bases; nucleotides outside the gene matches: 9. Germline-derived CDR1 and CDR2 are SGHRS and YFSETQ. This CDR3 comprises 17 residues.

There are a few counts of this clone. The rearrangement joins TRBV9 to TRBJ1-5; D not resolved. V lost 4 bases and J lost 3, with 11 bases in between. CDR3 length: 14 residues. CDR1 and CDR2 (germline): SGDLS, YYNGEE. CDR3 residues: CASSPDGSNQPQHF. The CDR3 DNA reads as TGTGCCAGCAGCCCGGACGGTTCCAATCAGCCCCAGCATTTT.

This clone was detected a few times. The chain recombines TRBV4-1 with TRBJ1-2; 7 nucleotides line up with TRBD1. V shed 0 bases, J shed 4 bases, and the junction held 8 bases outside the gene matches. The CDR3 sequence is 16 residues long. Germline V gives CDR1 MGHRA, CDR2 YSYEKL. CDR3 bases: TGCGCCAGCAGCCAAGATCCGGGGACAGCGACCTATGGCTACACCTTC. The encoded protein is CASSQDPGTATYGYTF.

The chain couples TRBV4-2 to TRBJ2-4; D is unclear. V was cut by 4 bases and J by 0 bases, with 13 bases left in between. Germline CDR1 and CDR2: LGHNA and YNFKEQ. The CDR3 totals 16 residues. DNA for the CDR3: TGTGCCAGCAGCCTCGACTCGAGACAAGCCAAAAACATTCAGTACTTC. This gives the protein CASSLDSRQAKNIQYF.

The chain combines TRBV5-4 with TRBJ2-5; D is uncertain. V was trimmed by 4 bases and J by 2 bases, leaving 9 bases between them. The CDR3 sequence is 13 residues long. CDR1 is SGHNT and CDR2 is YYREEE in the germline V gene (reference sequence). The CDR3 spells CASSRTEQETQYF. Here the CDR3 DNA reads TGTGCCAGCAGCCGGACGGAACAAGAGACCCAGTACTTC.

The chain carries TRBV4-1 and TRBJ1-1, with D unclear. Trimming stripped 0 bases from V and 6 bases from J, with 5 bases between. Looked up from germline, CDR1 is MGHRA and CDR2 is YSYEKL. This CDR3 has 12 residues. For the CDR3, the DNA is TGCGCCAGCAGCCAAGATCTATCTGAAGCTTTCTTT. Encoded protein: CASSQDLSEAFF.

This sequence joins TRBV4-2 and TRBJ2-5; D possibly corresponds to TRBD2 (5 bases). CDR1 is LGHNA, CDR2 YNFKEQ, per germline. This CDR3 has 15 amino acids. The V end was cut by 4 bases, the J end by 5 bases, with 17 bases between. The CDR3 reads CASSPGNGPGETQYF. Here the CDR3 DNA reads TGTGCCAGCAGCCCTGGAAACGGGCCGGGGGAGACCCAGTACTTC.

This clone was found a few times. CDR3 sequence: CASSVGVRDRPQHF. The CDR3 DNA sequence: TGTGCCAGCAGCGTAGGGGTCCGTGACCGGCCCCAGCATTTT. The genes are TRBV9 and TRBJ1-5; D not resolved. The CDR3 runs to 14 residues. CDR1 and CDR2 from the germline V gene are SGDLS and YYNGEE. Trimming cost V 0 bases and J 9 bases, with 13 bases left between them.